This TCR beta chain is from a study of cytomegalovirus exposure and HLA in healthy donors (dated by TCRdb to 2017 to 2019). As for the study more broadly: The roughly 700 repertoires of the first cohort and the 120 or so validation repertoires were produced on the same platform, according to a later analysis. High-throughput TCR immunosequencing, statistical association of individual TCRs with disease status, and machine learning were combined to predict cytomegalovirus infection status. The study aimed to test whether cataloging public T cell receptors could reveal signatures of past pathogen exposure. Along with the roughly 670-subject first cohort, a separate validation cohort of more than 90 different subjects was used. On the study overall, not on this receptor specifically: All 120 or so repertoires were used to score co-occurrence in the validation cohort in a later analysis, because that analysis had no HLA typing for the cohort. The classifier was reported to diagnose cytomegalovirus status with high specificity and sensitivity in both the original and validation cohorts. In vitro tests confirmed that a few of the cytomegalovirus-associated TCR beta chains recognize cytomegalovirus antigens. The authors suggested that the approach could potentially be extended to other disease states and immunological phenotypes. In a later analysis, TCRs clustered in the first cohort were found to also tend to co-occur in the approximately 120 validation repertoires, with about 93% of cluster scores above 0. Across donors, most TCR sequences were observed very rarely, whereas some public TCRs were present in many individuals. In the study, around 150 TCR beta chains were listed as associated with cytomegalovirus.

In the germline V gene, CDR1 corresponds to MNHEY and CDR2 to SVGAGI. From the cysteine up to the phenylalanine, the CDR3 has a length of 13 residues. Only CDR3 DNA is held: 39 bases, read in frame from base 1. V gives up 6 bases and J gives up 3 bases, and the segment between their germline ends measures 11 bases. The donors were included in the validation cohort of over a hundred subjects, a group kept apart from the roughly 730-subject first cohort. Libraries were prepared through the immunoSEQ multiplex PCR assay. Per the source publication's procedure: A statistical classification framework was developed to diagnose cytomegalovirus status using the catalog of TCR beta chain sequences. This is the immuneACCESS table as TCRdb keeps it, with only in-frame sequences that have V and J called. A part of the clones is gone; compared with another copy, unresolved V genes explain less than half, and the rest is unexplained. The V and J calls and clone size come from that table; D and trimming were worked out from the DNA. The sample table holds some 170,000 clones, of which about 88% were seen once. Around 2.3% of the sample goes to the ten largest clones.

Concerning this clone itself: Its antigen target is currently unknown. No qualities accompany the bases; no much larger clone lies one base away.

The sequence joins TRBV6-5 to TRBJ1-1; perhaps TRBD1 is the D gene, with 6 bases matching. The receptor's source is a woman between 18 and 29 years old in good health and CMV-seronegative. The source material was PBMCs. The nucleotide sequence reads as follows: TGTGCCAGCAGGGATCACAGGGACACTGAAGCTTTCTTT. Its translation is CASRDHRDTEAFF.